This T cell receptor (beta chain) was obtained from a study of monozygotic twins with inflammatory bowel disease. Study outcomes and limitations: Relative to healthy twins, IBD patients had fewer clonotypes in common with others, a gap that was especially apparent with disease activity.

Comment on this clonotype: Antigen specificity is unknown.

TCRdb reworked the 5' RACE reads into one entry per CDR3 protein, no DNA. Its clone listing holds approximately 100,000 distinct CDR3 sequences. Germline-derived CDR1 and CDR2 are DFQATT and SNEGSKA (reference sequence). The CDR3 sequence is 15 residues long. This receptor was taken from a human donor with ulcerative colitis or Crohn's disease, or a healthy co-twin of an affected twin (not recorded which). The sample comprised blood. The chain links TRBV20-1 to TRBJ2-7; TCRdb's D call of TRBD2 is untestable without DNA. The CDR3 region is CSARDELAGPYEQYF.